A selection of T cell receptor beta chains follows, all from one sample in a study of post-analysis software for immune sequencing data. TCRdb processed the PCR reads anew with MiXCR; each CDR3 protein has one entry. The sample contains 750,000 to 950,000 distinct CDR3 sequences, about 45% of which appear only once. The sequenced sample was blood. Receptors originate from a girl between 10 and 17 years old with multiple sclerosis. The CDR3 runs from the conserved cysteine through the conserved F or W. D genes are given only for firm matches. Size tells how often a clone was seen (once, few, many) or the class of an expanded clone, and some rows leave it out.

v_call: TRBV6-5
clone_size: few
j_call: TRBJ2-1
d_call: TRBD2
cdr3_aa: CASSSRQLAGGPLYNEQFF
cdr3_nt: TGTGCCAGCAGTTCCCGACAACTAGCGGGAGGGCCGTTGTACAATGAGCAGTTCTTC

v_call: TRBV5-1
clone_size: -
j_call: TRBJ2-5
d_call: -
cdr3_aa: CASSLRPQGGETQYF
cdr3_nt: TGCGCCAGCAGCTTGAGACCACAAGGTGGGGAGACCCAGTACTTC

v_call: TRBV4-3
clone_size: few
j_call: TRBJ2-1
d_call: -
cdr3_aa: CASSPFLRGNEQFF
cdr3_nt: TGCGCCAGCAGCCCCTTTCTCCGCGGGAATGAGCAGTTCTTC

v_call: TRBV20-1
clone_size: few
j_call: TRBJ1-2
d_call: TRBD1
cdr3_aa: CSARDQTGGFNGYTF
cdr3_nt: TGCAGTGCTAGGGATCAAACAGGGGGCTTTAATGGCTACACCTTC

v_call: TRBV27
clone_size: few
j_call: TRBJ2-7
d_call: -
cdr3_aa: CASSFGPRYEQYF
cdr3_nt: TGTGCCAGCAGTTTTGGCCCACGTTACGAGCAGTACTTC

v_call: TRBV20-1
clone_size: -
j_call: TRBJ2-1
d_call: TRBD2
cdr3_aa: CSAPLSGASEQFF
cdr3_nt: TGCAGTGCTCCTCTGAGCGGGGCCAGTGAGCAGTTCTTC

v_call: TRBV7-6
clone_size: -
j_call: TRBJ2-7
d_call: TRBD2
cdr3_aa: CASSSTSGSNMYF
cdr3_nt: TGTGCCAGCAGCTCGACTAGCGGGAGTAATATGTACTTC

v_call: TRBV16
clone_size: -
j_call: TRBJ1-2
d_call: -
cdr3_aa: CASSQSGDFYGYTF
cdr3_nt: TGTGCCAGCAGCCAATCCGGGGATTTCTATGGCTACACCTTC

v_call: TRBV12-3/TRBV12-4
clone_size: -
j_call: TRBJ2-5
d_call: TRBD1
cdr3_aa: CASTWTGEVETQYF
cdr3_nt: TGTGCCAGCACTTGGACAGGGGAAGTGGAGACCCAGTACTTC

v_call: TRBV5-5
clone_size: -
j_call: TRBJ2-7
d_call: -
cdr3_aa: CASSRDKPYEQYF
cdr3_nt: TGTGCCAGCAGCCGGGACAAGCCCTACGAGCAGTACTTC

v_call: TRBV5-1
clone_size: -
j_call: TRBJ1-2
d_call: -
cdr3_aa: CASSLDAGIYGYTF
cdr3_nt: TGCGCCAGCAGCTTGGATGCAGGGATCTATGGCTACACCTTC

v_call: TRBV9
clone_size: few
j_call: TRBJ2-3
d_call: -
cdr3_aa: CASSATGYRTDTQYF
cdr3_nt: TGTGCCAGCAGCGCAACAGGGTATCGGACAGATACGCAGTATTTT

v_call: TRBV7-9
clone_size: -
j_call: TRBJ1-2
d_call: -
cdr3_aa: CASSLDHRVLDYGYTF
cdr3_nt: TGTGCCAGCAGCTTAGACCACAGGGTTTTGGACTATGGCTACACCTTC

v_call: TRBV6-5
clone_size: few
j_call: TRBJ2-7
d_call: TRBD2
cdr3_aa: CASSTGRGDYSYEQYF
cdr3_nt: TGTGCCAGCAGTACCGGACGCGGGGACTACTCCTACGAGCAGTACTTC

v_call: TRBV7-2
clone_size: -
j_call: TRBJ2-7
d_call: TRBD2
cdr3_aa: CASSLPGLAMAEQYF
cdr3_nt: TGTGCCAGCAGCTTACCGGGACTAGCGATGGCCGAGCAGTACTTC

v_call: TRBV6-1
clone_size: -
j_call: TRBJ2-3
d_call: TRBD2
cdr3_aa: CASSETSGLGADTQYF
cdr3_nt: TGTGCCAGCAGTGAGACTAGCGGCCTTGGGGCAGATACGCAGTATTTT

v_call: TRBV20-1
clone_size: -
j_call: TRBJ1-5
d_call: TRBD1
cdr3_aa: CSARDRGVGDQPQHF
cdr3_nt: TGCAGTGCCCGGGACAGGGGAGTCGGGGATCAGCCCCAGCATTTT

v_call: TRBV29-1
clone_size: once
j_call: TRBJ1-4
d_call: -
cdr3_aa: CSVEDRLGEKLFF
cdr3_nt: TGCAGCGTTGAAGATCGGCTTGGTGAAAAACTGTTTTTT

v_call: TRBV20-1
clone_size: once
j_call: TRBJ1-1
d_call: -
cdr3_aa: CSACRGTTEAFF
cdr3_nt: TGCAGTGCCTGCAGGGGTACCACTGAAGCTTTCTTT

v_call: TRBV7-9
clone_size: -
j_call: TRBJ2-1
d_call: TRBD1
cdr3_aa: CASSLMGTGGSSYNEQFF
cdr3_nt: TGTGCCAGCAGCTTAATGGGGACAGGGGGTTCCTCCTACAATGAGCAGTTCTTC

v_call: TRBV5-6
clone_size: few
j_call: TRBJ2-1
d_call: -
cdr3_aa: CASSSPRTLGNEQFF
cdr3_nt: TGTGCCAGCAGCTCCCCCCGGACCCTAGGGAATGAGCAGTTCTTC

v_call: TRBV28
clone_size: -
j_call: TRBJ1-1
d_call: -
cdr3_aa: CASGQTGPRTEAFF
cdr3_nt: TGTGCCAGCGGACAAACAGGGCCGAGAACTGAAGCTTTCTTT

v_call: TRBV20-1
clone_size: -
j_call: TRBJ2-7
d_call: -
cdr3_aa: CSARESSYHEQYF
cdr3_nt: TGCAGTGCTAGAGAGTCTAGCTACCACGAGCAGTACTTC

v_call: TRBV25-1
clone_size: few
j_call: TRBJ1-2
d_call: -
cdr3_aa: CASSEYGYGYTF
cdr3_nt: TGTGCCAGCAGTGAATATGGCTATGGCTACACCTTC

v_call: TRBV6-5
clone_size: -
j_call: TRBJ2-5
d_call: -
cdr3_aa: CVSSYSGGYQETQYF
cdr3_nt: TGTGTCAGCAGTTACTCCGGCGGATACCAAGAGACCCAGTACTTC

v_call: TRBV6-1
clone_size: -
j_call: TRBJ2-7
d_call: -
cdr3_aa: CASSEGQPFYEQYF
cdr3_nt: TGTGCCAGCAGTGAAGGACAGCCCTTCTACGAGCAGTACTTC

v_call: TRBV11-2
clone_size: -
j_call: TRBJ2-3
d_call: -
cdr3_aa: CASRLLSTDTQYF
cdr3_nt: TGTGCCAGCAGACTACTCAGCACAGATACGCAGTATTTT